The clone carrying this TCR beta chain was recorded many times. The antigen is not known. One entry per CDR3 protein results from TCRdb running MiXCR on the multiplex PCR reads. This sample yields under 250,000 distinct CDR3 sequences, of which approximately 30% are seen a single time; around 1.4% belongs to the top ten. The germline V gene has CDR1 DFQATT and CDR2 SNEGSKA (reference sequence). CDR3 size: 14 residues. The V and J ends lost 4 bases and 3 bases respectively, with 13 bases between them. This entry comes from a study of breast tumors, draining lymph nodes, adjacent tissues. Overall study findings and caveats: Luminal-like breast cancer showed significantly greater tumor-nontumor repertoire similarity than basal-like breast cancer did. Tumor repertoires ranked between lymph nodes and nontumor tissue in diversity, with V and J gene preferences.

Samples came from axillary lymph nodes draining the breast cancer. The sequence came from a female donor with breast cancer. Some clones in this sample may be carry-over from other donors' samples. The chain employs TRBV20-1 and TRBJ1-5, with D possibly TRBD1 on 6 matching bases. Sequenced input: axillary lymph node tissue. The CDR3 sequence is CSATNGQHNQPQHF. DNA for the CDR3: TGCAGTGCTACGAACGGACAGCACAATCAGCCCCAGCATTTT.